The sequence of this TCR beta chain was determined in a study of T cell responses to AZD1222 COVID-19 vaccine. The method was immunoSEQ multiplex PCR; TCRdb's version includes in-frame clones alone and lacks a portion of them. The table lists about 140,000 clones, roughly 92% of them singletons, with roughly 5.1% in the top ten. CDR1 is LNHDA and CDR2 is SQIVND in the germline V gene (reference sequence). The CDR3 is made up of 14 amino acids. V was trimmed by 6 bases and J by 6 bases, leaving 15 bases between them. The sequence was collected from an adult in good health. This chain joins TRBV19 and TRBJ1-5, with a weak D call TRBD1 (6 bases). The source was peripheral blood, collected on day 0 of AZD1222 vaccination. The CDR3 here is CASRGAVYVQPQHF. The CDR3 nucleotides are TGTGCCAGTAGGGGGGCGGTGTACGTTCAGCCCCAGCATTTT.